This T cell receptor (beta chain) was captured in a study of cytomegalovirus exposure and HLA in healthy donors. Study results and limitations: The CMV antigen specificity of a few CMV-associated chains was confirmed through in vitro analysis. V segments that were indistinguishable, TRBV6-2 and TRBV6-3 among them, were omitted from analysis. Among TCR sequences, most were rare, though some public TCRs appeared in many donors.

The PCR was carried out with 60 Vbeta primers and 13 Jbeta primers. Per the original methods: A later analysis tallied approximately 87 million unique TCR beta chains, 8.5 million to 11 million of them shared. Assay: immunoSEQ multiplex PCR; the TCRdb copy retains only in-frame clones and omits some. V and J calls and clone size are those listed in that table; D and trimming were worked out from the DNA. This table holds 55,000 to 80,000 clones, 80% to 90% found once. As for this clone: Its antigen is unknown.

Trimming removed 5 bases at V and 4 bases at J, with 18 bases between. Per germline, CDR1 MNHEY and CDR2 SVGAGI. The CDR3 is 15 residues long. The specimen was PBMCs. The sequence was obtained from a woman aged 25 to 39 in good health and CMV-seronegative. The chain combines TRBV6-5 with TRBJ2-7, with D perhaps matching TRBD1 (8 bases). In nucleotides, the CDR3 is TGTGCCAGCAGTCTAGCGGCGACAGGGGATTACGAGCAGTACTTC. Amino acid sequence: CASSLAATGDYEQYF.